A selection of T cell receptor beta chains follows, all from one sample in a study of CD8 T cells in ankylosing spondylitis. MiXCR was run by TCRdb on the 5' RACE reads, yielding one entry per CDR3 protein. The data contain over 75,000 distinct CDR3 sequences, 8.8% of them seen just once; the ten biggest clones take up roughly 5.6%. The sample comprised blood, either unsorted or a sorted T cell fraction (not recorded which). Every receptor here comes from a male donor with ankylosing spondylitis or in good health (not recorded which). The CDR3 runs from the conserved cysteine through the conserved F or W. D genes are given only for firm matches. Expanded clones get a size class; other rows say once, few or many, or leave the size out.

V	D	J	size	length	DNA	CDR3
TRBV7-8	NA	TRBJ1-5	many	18	TGTGCCAGCAGCTTACGAGTAGGGCAGGGGTATAGCAATCAGCCCCAGCATTTT	CASSLRVGQGYSNQPQHF
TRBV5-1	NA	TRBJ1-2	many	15	TGCGCCAGCAGCTTGGATGTCGGGGCAAACTATGGCTACACCTTC	CASSLDVGANYGYTF
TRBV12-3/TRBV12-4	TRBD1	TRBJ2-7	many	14	TGTGCCAGCAGTTTAGGGACAGGGCCTTACGAGCAGTACTTC	CASSLGTGPYEQYF
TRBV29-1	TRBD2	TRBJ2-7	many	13	TGCAGCGTTGCGGGTAGCGGGGGATACGAGCAGTACTTC	CSVAGSGGYEQYF
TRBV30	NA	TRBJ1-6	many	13	TGTGCCTGGAGTAAGACTGACAGCTCACCCCTCCACTTT	CAWSKTDSSPLHF
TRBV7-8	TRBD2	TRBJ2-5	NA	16	TGTGCCAGCTCGCGGGTTGGGACTATTTTGATAGAGACCCAGTACTTC	CASSRVGTILIETQYF
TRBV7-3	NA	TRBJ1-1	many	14	TGTGCCAGCAGCCCCGGACAGATGAACACTGAAGCTTTCTTT	CASSPGQMNTEAFF
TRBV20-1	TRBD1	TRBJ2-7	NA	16	TGCAGTGCCAAACACCGTCCCGCGACAGGGCGGACCGAGCAGTACTTC	CSAKHRPATGRTEQYF
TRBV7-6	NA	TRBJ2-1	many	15	TGTGCCAGCAGCTTAGTAGGGACATTAGCACATGAGCAGTTCTTC	CASSLVGTLAHEQFF
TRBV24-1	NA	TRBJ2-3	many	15	TGTGCCACCAGTGATTCCGGGAACCACCCAGATACGCAGTATTTT	CATSDSGNHPDTQYF
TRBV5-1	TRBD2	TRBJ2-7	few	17	TGCGCCAGCAGCTTGGGCCTAGCGGGGGGGTTCTCCTACGAGCAGTACTTC	CASSLGLAGGFSYEQYF
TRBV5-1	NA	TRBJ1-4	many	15	TGCGCCAGCAGCACTAACCGGTTGCAGAATGAAAAACTGTTTTTT	CASSTNRLQNEKLFF
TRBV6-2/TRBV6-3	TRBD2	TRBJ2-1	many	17	TGTGCCAGCAGTTACTGGACTAGCGGGGGGGCCTACAATGAGCAGTTCTTC	CASSYWTSGGAYNEQFF
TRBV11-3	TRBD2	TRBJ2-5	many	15	TGTGCCAGCAGCTTAGGGACTAGCGACCAAGAGACCCAGTACTTC	CASSLGTSDQETQYF
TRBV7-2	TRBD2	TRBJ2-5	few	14	TGTGCCAGCAGCTCCGGACTAGCGACAGAGACCCAGTACTTC	CASSSGLATETQYF
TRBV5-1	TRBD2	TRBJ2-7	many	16	TGCGCCAGCGCCCGGGGGGATAGGGTGAACCCCTACGAGCAGTACTTC	CASARGDRVNPYEQYF
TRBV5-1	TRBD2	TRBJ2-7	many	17	TGCGCCAGCAGCTTGAGTTGGATGGGAGCGGGGGACTACGAGCAGTACTTC	CASSLSWMGAGDYEQYF
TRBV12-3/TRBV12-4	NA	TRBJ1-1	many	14	TGTGCCAGCAGTCAACAGCCAGGCAGGGCTGAAGCTTTCTTT	CASSQQPGRAEAFF
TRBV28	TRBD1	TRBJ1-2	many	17	TGTGCCAGCAGTTCACCATATTCCGGGACAGGGGGCTATGGCTACACCTTC	CASSSPYSGTGGYGYTF
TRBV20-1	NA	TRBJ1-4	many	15	TGCAGTGCTAGTTTGGCAGGGCGAACTAATGAAAAACTGTTTTTT	CSASLAGRTNEKLFF
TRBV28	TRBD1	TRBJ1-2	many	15	TGTGCCAGCAGCCGTTGGGACAGGACTCCCTATGGCTACACCTTC	CASSRWDRTPYGYTF
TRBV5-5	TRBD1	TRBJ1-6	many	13	TGTGCCAGCAGCCGACAGGGAGGATCACCCCTCCACTTT	CASSRQGGSPLHF
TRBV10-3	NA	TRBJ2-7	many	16	TGTGCCATCAGTGAGAAACGAGTCATGGAGTCCTACGAGCAGTACTTC	CAISEKRVMESYEQYF
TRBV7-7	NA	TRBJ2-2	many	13	TGTGCTAGCAGCCCAAGGTACACCGGGGAGCTGTTTTTT	CASSPRYTGELFF
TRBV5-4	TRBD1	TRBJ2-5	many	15	TGTGCCAGCAGCTCACCGGGGACAGTTTCGAAGACCCAGTACTTC	CASSSPGTVSKTQYF
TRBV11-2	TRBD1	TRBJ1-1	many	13	TGTGCCAGCAGCCCGGACAGGGACACTGAAGCTTTCTTT	CASSPDRDTEAFF
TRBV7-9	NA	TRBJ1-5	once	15	TGTACCAGCAGCTTAGCGGGACAAACCAATCAGCCCCAGCATTTT	CTSSLAGQTNQPQHF
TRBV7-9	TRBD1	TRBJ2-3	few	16	TGTGCCAGCAGCTTAGGGACAGGCCAATCCACAGATACGCAGTATTTT	CASSLGTGQSTDTQYF
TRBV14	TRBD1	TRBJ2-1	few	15	TGTGCCAGCAGCTACGAGGTGGACAGGGGCAATGAGCAGTTCTTC	CASSYEVDRGNEQFF
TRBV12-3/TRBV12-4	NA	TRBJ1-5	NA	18	TGTGCCAGCTGTCCGCCAAATGATCATTTCTATAGCAATCAGCCCCAGCATTTT	CASCPPNDHFYSNQPQHF
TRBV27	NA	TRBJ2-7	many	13	TGTGCCAGCGGTACAGGGTTATCCGACGAGCAGTACTTC	CASGTGLSDEQYF
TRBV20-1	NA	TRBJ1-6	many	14	TGCAGTGCTAGTTCAGGGGAGGTCAGTTCACCCCTCCACTTT	CSASSGEVSSPLHF
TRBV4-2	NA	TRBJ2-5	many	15	TGTGCCAGCAGCCAAGATTCAGGGTATGAGGAGACCCAGTACTTC	CASSQDSGYEETQYF
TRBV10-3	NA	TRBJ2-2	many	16	TGTGCCATCAGTGACACCGGGACAAAGAACACCGGGGAGCTGTTTTTT	CAISDTGTKNTGELFF
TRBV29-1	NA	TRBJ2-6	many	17	TGCAGCGCCCTCCCGGGGGACAAGAGCTCTGGGGCCAACGTCCTGACTTTC	CSALPGDKSSGANVLTF
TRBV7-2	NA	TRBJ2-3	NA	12	TGTGCCAGCAGCGGACCTACAGATACGCAGTATTTT	CASSGPTDTQYF
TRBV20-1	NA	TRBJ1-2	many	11	TGCAGTGCTAACGGGAACTATGGCTACACCTTC	CSANGNYGYTF
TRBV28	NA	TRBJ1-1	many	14	TGTGCCAGCAGCCTGGTGGGGGGGGGCACTGAAGCTTTCTTT	CASSLVGGGTEAFF
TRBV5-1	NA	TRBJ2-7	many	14	TGCGCCAGCAGCGGAGGGACGGTCTCCTACGAGCAGTACTTC	CASSGGTVSYEQYF
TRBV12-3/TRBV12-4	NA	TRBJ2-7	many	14	TGTGCCAGCAGGCAGGGAGAGCTATCCTACGAGCAGTACTTC	CASRQGELSYEQYF
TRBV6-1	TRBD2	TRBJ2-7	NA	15	TGTGCCAGCAGTGAACCGGGACTAGCGGGGGGGATTCAGTACTTC	CASSEPGLAGGIQYF
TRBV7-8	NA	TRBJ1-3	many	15	TGTGCCAGCAGCTTAGGACAAGGCTCTGGAAACACCATATATTTT	CASSLGQGSGNTIYF
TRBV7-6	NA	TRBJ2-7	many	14	TGTGCCAGCAGCCCCCGGGACGGATATTACGAGCAGTACTTC	CASSPRDGYYEQYF
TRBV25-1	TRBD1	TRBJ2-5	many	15	TGTGCCAGCAGTGAGTCCAGGGGGCGTCTGGAGACCCAGTACTTC	CASSESRGRLETQYF
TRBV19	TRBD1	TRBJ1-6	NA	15	TGTGTCAGTAAGAGGACAGGGGTAGAGAATTCACCCCTCCACTTT	CVSKRTGVENSPLHF
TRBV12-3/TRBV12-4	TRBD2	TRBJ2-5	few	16	TGTGCCAGCCGGGGGGCGGCGGGGGGCGTCCGGGAGACCCAGTACTTC	CASRGAAGGVRETQYF
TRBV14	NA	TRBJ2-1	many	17	TGTGCCAGCAGCCAAGATGAACGAGGCAAATCCTTTAATGAGCAGTTCTTC	CASSQDERGKSFNEQFF
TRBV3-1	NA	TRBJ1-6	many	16	TGTGCCAGCAGCCAAGACTTCACAGGGAAAAATTCACCCCTCCACTTT	CASSQDFTGKNSPLHF
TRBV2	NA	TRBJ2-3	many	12	TGTGCCAGCAGACCCTTGTTGGATACGCAGTATTTT	CASRPLLDTQYF
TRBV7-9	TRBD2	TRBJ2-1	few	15	TGTGCCAGCAGCTTAGGAGGACTAGACATCGATGAGCAGTTCTTC	CASSLGGLDIDEQFF
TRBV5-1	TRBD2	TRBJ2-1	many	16	TGCGCCAGCAGCTTGACTAGCGGGGGAACCTACAATGAGCAGTTCTTC	CASSLTSGGTYNEQFF
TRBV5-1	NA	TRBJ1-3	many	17	TGCGCCAGCAGCAATGACAGGCTGCGGAGCTCTGGAAACACCATATATTTT	CASSNDRLRSSGNTIYF
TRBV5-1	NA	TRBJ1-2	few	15	TGCGCCAGCAGCTCGTCTCCTGACAGTTACTATGGCTACACCTTC	CASSSSPDSYYGYTF
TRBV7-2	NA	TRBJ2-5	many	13	TGTGCCAGCAGCTTAGAGGGCAGGCAATCCCAGTACTTC	CASSLEGRQSQYF
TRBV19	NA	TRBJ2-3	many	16	TGTGCCAGTAGTTCCCTGGCGGGGGCGAGCAAAGATACGCAGTATTTT	CASSSLAGASKDTQYF
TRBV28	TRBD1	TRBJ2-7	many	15	TGTGCCAGCAGTTTTGTGGGACAGGGTTACTACGAGCAGTACTTC	CASSFVGQGYYEQYF
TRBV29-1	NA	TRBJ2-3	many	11	TGCAGCGTTAGACCCCGGGATACGCAGTATTTT	CSVRPRDTQYF
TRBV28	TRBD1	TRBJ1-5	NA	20	TGTGCCAGCAGTACGGGACAGGGTAGGTGGTTGGTGGTGAGCAATCAGCCCCAGCATTTT	CASSTGQGRWLVVSNQPQHF